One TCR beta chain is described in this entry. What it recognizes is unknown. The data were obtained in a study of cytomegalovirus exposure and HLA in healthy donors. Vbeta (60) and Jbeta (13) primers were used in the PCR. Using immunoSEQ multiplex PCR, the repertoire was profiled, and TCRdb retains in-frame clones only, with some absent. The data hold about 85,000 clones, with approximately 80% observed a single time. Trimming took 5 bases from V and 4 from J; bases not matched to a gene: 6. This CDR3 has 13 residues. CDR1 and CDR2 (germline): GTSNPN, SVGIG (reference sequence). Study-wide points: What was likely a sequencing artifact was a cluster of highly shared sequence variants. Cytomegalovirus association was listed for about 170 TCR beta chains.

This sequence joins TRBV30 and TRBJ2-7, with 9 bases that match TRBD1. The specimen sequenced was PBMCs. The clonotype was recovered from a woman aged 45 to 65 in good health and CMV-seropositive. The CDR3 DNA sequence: TGTGCCTGGGCACAGGGGGCGCGGTACGAGCAGTACTTC. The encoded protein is CAWAQGARYEQYF.